The next 27 T cell receptor beta chains were all read from a single sample in a study of blood T cell repertoires in COVID-19. Assay: immunoSEQ multiplex PCR; the TCRdb copy retains only in-frame clones and omits some. The table has approximately 220,000 clones, around four fifths seen once. Sequenced sample: PBMCs or T cells enriched from blood (not recorded which). The receptors come from a woman aged 45-59 years who had been exposed to COVID-19.

Written as DNA, the CDR3 is TGTGCCAGCAGTGCGGACAGGGGTTATGAAAAACTGTTTTTT. Its translation: CASSADRGYEKLFF. The chain links TRBV3-1 (or the pseudogene TRBV3-2) to TRBJ1-4; TRBD1 matches 9 bases. This CDR3 has 14 residues. Germline V gene lookup returns CDR1 LGHDT and CDR2 YNNKEL (reference sequence). V gave up 6 bases and J gave up 6 bases; unmatched junction bases: 5.

This rearrangement joins TRBV20-1 to TRBJ1-4, with 11 bases fitting TRBD1. The J segment lost 8 bases and the V segment lost 3 bases, leaving 8 bases of the junction unmatched. The CDR3 sequence is 15 residues long. Germline values: CDR1 DFQATT, CDR2 SNEGSKA (reference sequence). CDR3 sequence: CSASETGTGGEKLFF. CDR3 nucleotide sequence: TGCAGTGCTAGTGAGACCGGGACAGGGGGAGAAAAACTGTTTTTT.

The rearrangement links TRBV19 to TRBJ1-1; D possibly corresponds to TRBD1 (5 bases). In germline, CDR1 is LNHDA, CDR2 SQIVND (reference sequence). The CDR3 spans 15 residues. Trimming took off 3 bases at V and 9 bases at J, with 20 bases between the two ends. CDR3 bases: TGTGCCAGTAGTATTGGAAGGGGAGGTTCCCTTAAAGCTTTCTTT. It yields the protein CASSIGRGGSLKAFF.

CDR3 in amino acids: CASSWPGGNEQFF. In DNA form, the CDR3 reads TGTGCCAGCAGCTGGCCGGGGGGTAATGAGCAGTTCTTC. The chain carries TRBV3-1 (or the pseudogene TRBV3-2) and TRBJ2-1, with 7 bases identical to TRBD2. V lost 5 bases, J lost 7 bases, and 5 bases stayed unmatched. The CDR3 runs to 13 residues. Germline values: CDR1 LGHDT, CDR2 YNNKEL (reference sequence).

Comments on this clone: A junction end diverges from the germline sequence, so it may reflect a read error. The chain combines TRBV24-1 with TRBJ1-1; possibly TRBD1 for D (5 bases). CDR1 KGHDR and CDR2 SFDVKD come from the germline V gene. The CDR3 runs 13 residues. CDR3 residues: CAPREGENTEAFF. CDR3 DNA sequence: TGTGCCCCCAGGGAGGGCGAAAACACTGAAGCTTTCTTT.

About this clone: Other nucleotide sequences from this sample produce the same CDR3. V and J are TRBV7-9 and TRBJ1-2, with 9 nucleotides matching TRBD1. V lost 6 bases to trimming and J lost 3 bases; unmatched junction nucleotides: 5. CDR1 is SEHNR, CDR2 FQNEAQ, per germline (reference sequence). This CDR3 has 14 amino acids. The CDR3 nucleotides read TGTGCCAGCAGTCCCACAGGGGGCGACTATGGCTACACCTTC. It encodes CASSPTGGDYGYTF. Based on the CDR3 plus reference TRBV7-9 and TRBJ1-2, the full variable domain is DTGVSQNPRHKITKRGQNVTFRCDPISEHNRLYWYRQTLGQGPEFLTYFQNEAQLEKSRLLSDRFSAERPKGSFSTLEIQRTEQGDSAMYLCASSPTGGDYGYTFGSGTRLTVV.

This chain joins TRBV6-4 and TRBJ2-3; perhaps TRBD2 as D (6 bases). The CDR3 covers 13 residues. Germline loops: CDR1 MRHNA, CDR2 SNTAGT. V was trimmed by 3 bases and J by 6 bases, leaving 10 bases between them. The CDR3 here is CASSETRGDTQYF. The CDR3 DNA reads TGTGCCAGCAGTGAGACTCGGGGGGATACGCAGTATTTT.

This clone was picked up a small number of times. CDR3 amino acids: CASSLEGQPGNTIYF. The CDR3 nucleotides are TGCGCCAGCAGCTTGGAGGGGCAACCTGGAAACACCATATATTTT. V and J are TRBV5-1 and TRBJ1-3; a weak D match, TRBD1 (5 bases). The ends were cut back, 0 bases at V and 2 bases at J, with 9 bases in the middle. Germline loops: CDR1 SGHRS, CDR2 YFSETQ. The CDR3 consists of 15 residues.

The V call is TRBV11-3, the J call TRBJ2-2; D gene unclear. The CDR3 totals 12 residues. Germline-derived CDR1 and CDR2 are SGHNT and YENEEA. The V and J ends lost 5 bases and 6 bases respectively, with 7 bases between them. CDR3 sequence reads: CASSARSGELFF. The CDR3 region has the DNA TGTGCCAGCAGCGCGAGATCCGGGGAGCTGTTTTTT.

The genes are TRBV5-8 and TRBJ2-7; D gene uncertain. CDR3 size: 11 residues. Trimming removed 6 bases from V and 4 bases from J, with 8 bases in between. Germline CDR1 is SGHTS and CDR2 is YDEGEE. CDR3 in DNA: TGTGCCAGCACCCCCCTTTACGAGCAGTACTTC. As protein: CASTPLYEQYF.

The chain couples TRBV28 to TRBJ2-5; 8 bases align to TRBD1. J lost 0 bases, V lost 5 bases, and 8 bases had no gene match. There are 16 residues in the CDR3. The germline CDR1 and CDR2 sequences are MDHEN and SYDVKM. The CDR3 region has the DNA TGTGCCAGCAGTCGGCGGGGACAGGTCTACCAAGAGACCCAGTACTTC. Translated, it gives CASSRRGQVYQETQYF.

CDR3 in DNA: TGTGCCAGCAGCTCCCGACAGGGAAAAATAGGAAACACCATATATTTT. It encodes CASSSRQGKIGNTIYF. This rearrangement joins TRBV13 to TRBJ1-3; 7 nucleotides match TRBD1. Per germline, CDR1 PRHDT and CDR2 FYEKMQ (reference sequence). The V segment lost 4 bases and the J segment 4 bases; nucleotides outside the gene matches: 10. The CDR3 is 16 amino acids.

The V gene is TRBV5-1, the J gene TRBJ2-7; 7 bases line up with TRBD1. Germline V gene sequence: CDR1 SGHRS, CDR2 YFSETQ. The CDR3 has 13 amino acids. V was pared by 3 bases and J by 5 bases, with 5 bases of the junction left unmatched. This CDR3 is CASSSRQGNEQYF. The CDR3 DNA is TGCGCCAGCAGCTCGAGACAGGGTAACGAGCAGTACTTC.

This clone was seen only once. The chain carries TRBV18 and TRBJ1-2; D unclear. Trimming shortened V by 1 base and J by 4 bases, and 10 bases separated the two germline ends. The CDR3 extends over 14 amino acids. Germline CDR1 reads KGHSH; CDR2 reads LQKENI. Written as DNA, the CDR3 is TGTGCCAGCTCACCACTTAAAGCATTCTATGGCTACACCTTC. Translated: CASSPLKAFYGYTF. The full variable domain, with the rest looked up from reference TRBV18 and TRBJ1-2, is NAGVMQNPRHLVRRRGQEARLRCSPMKGHSHVYWYRQLPEEGLKFMVYLQKENIIDESGMPKERFSAEFPKEGPSILRIQQVVRGDSAAYFCASSPLKAFYGYTFGSGTRLTVV.

The V gene is TRBV5-1, the J gene TRBJ2-7; TRBD1 matches at 7 bases. CDR1 is SGHRS, CDR2 YFSETQ, per germline. The trim removed 4 bases at V and 1 base at J, leaving 5 bases unmatched. CDR3 length: 14 amino acids. In DNA form, the CDR3 reads TGCGCCAGCAGCCGACAGGGAAGTTCCTACGAGCAGTACTTC. This gives the protein CASSRQGSSYEQYF.

With regard to this clone: One end of the junction is discordant with germline, which a read error may explain. The chain carries TRBV7-2 and TRBJ2-7; 7 nucleotides line up with TRBD2. The CDR3 extends over 11 amino acids. CDR1 SGHTA and CDR2 FQGNSA come from the germline V gene. For the CDR3, the DNA is TGTGCCAGCACCTGGGACTACCAGCAGTACTTC. Translated: CASTWDYQQYF. The full variable domain, rest sourced from reference TRBV7-2 and TRBJ2-7, is GAGVSQSPSNKVTEKGKDVELRCDPISGHTALYWYRQSLGQGLEFLIYFQGNSAPDKSGLPSDRFSAERTGGSVSTLTIQRTQQEDSAVYLCASTWDYQQYFGPGTRLTVT.

This sequence joins TRBV5-5 and TRBJ1-4, with D perhaps matching TRBD1 (6 bases). V lost 5 bases and J 0 bases, leaving 17 bases between the germline ends. Germline lookup yields CDR1 SGHKS and CDR2 YYEKEE (reference sequence). This CDR3 spans 17 amino acids. CDR3 sequence (DNA): TGTGCCAGCAGTCCTCGGGGGGCGATCTCAACTAATGAAAAACTGTTTTTT. It is translated as CASSPRGAISTNEKLFF.

This chain links TRBV6-5 with TRBJ1-1; D gene unclear. CDR3 size: 13 residues. Trimming cost V 6 bases and J 1 base, with 9 bases left between them. Germline V gene lookup returns CDR1 MNHEY and CDR2 SVGAGI. CDR3 nucleotide sequence: TGTGCCAGCAGCCCCCGCGGGAACACTGAAGCTTTCTTT. Protein sequence: CASSPRGNTEAFF.

Written as DNA, the CDR3 is TGTGCCAGCACCTTGGGACATTTGAACACTGAAGCTTTCTTT. Its translation: CASTLGHLNTEAFF. The V and J genes are TRBV7-2 and TRBJ1-1, with D perhaps matching TRBD1 (6 bases). Germline CDR1 is SGHTA and CDR2 is FQGNSA. Trimming stripped 7 bases from V and 0 bases from J, with 12 bases between. The CDR3 has 14 amino acids. Looking up the rest from reference TRBV7-2 and TRBJ1-1 gives the full variable domain: GAGVSQSPSNKVTEKGKDVELRCDPISGHTALYWYRQSLGQGLEFLIYFQGNSAPDKSGLPSDRFSAERTGGSVSTLTIQRTQQEDSAVYLCASTLGHLNTEAFFGQGTRLTVV.

This sequence joins TRBV10-3 and TRBJ2-3; D is perhaps TRBD2 (6 bases). Germline V gives CDR1 ENHRY, CDR2 SYGVKD. There are 14 residues in the CDR3. V was shortened by 2 bases and J by 2 bases, with 8 bases between the two germline ends. The CDR3 spells CAISEGGFTDTQYF. CDR3 in DNA: TGTGCCATCAGTGAGGGGGGGTTCACAGATACGCAGTATTTT.

This clone was detected only a few times. This chain joins TRBV10-2 and TRBJ1-1, with D hard to call. The CDR3 sequence is 12 residues long. Germline-derived CDR1 and CDR2 are WSHSY and SAAADI. The germline V and J ends were trimmed by 3 bases and 5 bases, with 7 bases remaining between them. The DNA of the CDR3 is TGCGCCAGCAGTGATGAGGAAACTGAAGCTTTCTTT. It translates to CASSDEETEAFF.

This chain uses TRBV25-1 with TRBJ2-5, with a possible D match to TRBD1 (6 bases). The germline CDR1 and CDR2 sequences are MGHDK and SYGVNS. V lost 4 bases to trimming and J lost 4 bases, with 10 bases between them. The CDR3 contains 13 residues. The CDR3 coding sequence is TGTGCCAGCAGTGTTCAGGGGCTAGAGACCCAGTACTTC. This translates into CASSVQGLETQYF. Combining the CDR3 with reference TRBV25-1 and TRBJ2-5 gives the whole variable domain EADIYQTPRYLVIGTGKKITLECSQTMGHDKMYWYQQDPGMELHLIHYSYGVNSTEKGDLSSESTVSRIRTEHFPLTLESARPSHTSQYLCASSVQGLETQYFGPGTRLLVL.

CDR3 sequence reads: CASSFAGGWQPQHF. The CDR3 coding sequence is TGTGCCAGCAGTTTCGCAGGGGGCTGGCAGCCCCAGCATTTT. The chain joins TRBV27 to TRBJ1-5; the match to TRBD1 covers 8 bases. This CDR3 contains 14 residues. The V and J ends lost 3 bases and 7 bases, in that order; junction bases with no gene match: 5. Per the germline V gene, CDR1 is MNHEY and CDR2 is SMNVEV (reference sequence).

This rearrangement joins TRBV25-1 to TRBJ1-2, with D possibly being TRBD1 (5 bases). The CDR3 length is 16 residues. V lost 6 bases, J lost 2 bases, and 19 bases lay in between. Germline-derived CDR1 and CDR2 are MGHDK and SYGVNS. CDR3 amino acids: CASSPGGLGSNYGYTF. DNA of the CDR3: TGTGCCAGCAGCCCCGGGGGACTGGGCAGCAACTATGGCTACACCTTC.

The chain recombines TRBV18 with TRBJ2-5, with 8 bases lining up with TRBD2. Germline V gives CDR1 KGHSH, CDR2 LQKENI. V dropped 4 bases and J dropped 2; count of bases not matched to a gene: 9. The CDR3 length is 16 residues. The CDR3 nucleotides are TGTGCCAGCTCACTGCGGAGCGGGGGACCTCAAGAGACCCAGTACTTC. Residues: CASSLRSGGPQETQYF.

This clone was seen a single time. The chain combines TRBV5-1 with TRBJ1-1; 7 bases fit TRBD1. With V trimmed by 5 bases and J by 5 bases, 12 bases remained unmatched. This CDR3 has 15 residues. Germline CDR1 reads SGHRS; CDR2 reads YFSETQ. CDR3 amino acids: CASRGTAQGGTEAFF. The CDR3 DNA sequence: TGCGCCAGCAGGGGGACAGCCCAAGGGGGGACTGAAGCTTTCTTT.

The chain is built from TRBV27 and TRBJ2-7; 11 nucleotides line up with TRBD1. Trimming at V came to 6 bases and at J to 1 base, leaving 8 bases not matched to a gene. Germline CDR1 and CDR2: MNHEY and SMNVEV (reference sequence). There are 16 residues in the CDR3. The CDR3 is CASRTGTGGVSYEQYF. CDR3 coding DNA: TGTGCCAGCAGAACCGGGACAGGGGGTGTTTCCTACGAGCAGTACTTC.